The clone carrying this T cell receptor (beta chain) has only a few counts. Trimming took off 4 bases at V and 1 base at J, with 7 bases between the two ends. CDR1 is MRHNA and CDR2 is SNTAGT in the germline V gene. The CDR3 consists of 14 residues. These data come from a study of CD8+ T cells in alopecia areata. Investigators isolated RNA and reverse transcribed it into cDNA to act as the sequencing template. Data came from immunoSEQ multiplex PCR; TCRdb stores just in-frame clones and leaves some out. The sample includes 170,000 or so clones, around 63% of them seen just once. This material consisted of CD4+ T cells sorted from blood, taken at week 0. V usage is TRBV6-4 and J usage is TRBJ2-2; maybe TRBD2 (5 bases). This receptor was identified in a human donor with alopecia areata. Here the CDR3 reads CASSVDWNTGELFF. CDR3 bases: TGTGCCAGCAGTGTGGACTGGAACACCGGGGAGCTGTTTTTT.